The clone carrying this T cell receptor (beta chain) was observed once. Germline V lookup: CDR1 SGHTA, CDR2 FQGNSA. This CDR3 is 17 amino acids long. J lost 6 bases, V lost 1 base, and 11 bases had no gene match. As processed by the authors: How many nucleated cells were present was estimated from reference gene primer amplification. The table came from immunoSEQ multiplex PCR; TCRdb's copy has only in-frame clones and leaves some out. The V and J calls and the clone size are those of that table, but D and trimming were determined from the DNA. The sample consists of a few hundred thousand clones, 80% to 90% of them appearing once. This sample was included in a study of blood T cell repertoires in COVID-19. Study-level information: Collection of acute and convalescent COVID-19 samples took place in the United States, Italy and Spain. Nucleic acid was either cDNA or gDNA, and it came from T cells, B-cell-depleted T cells, or PBMCs.

The sequencing sample was made of peripheral blood. This TCR came from a woman older than 75 with acute or convalescent COVID-19. The gene calls are TRBV7-2 and TRBJ1-4; 7 bases are shared with TRBD1. Here the CDR3 DNA reads TGTGCCAGCAGCTTAGAGAGTGTTCGACAGGGTTATGAAAAACTGTTTTTT. Amino acid sequence: CASSLESVRQGYEKLFF. The complete variable domain, with remaining parts taken from reference TRBV7-2 and TRBJ1-4, reads GAGVSQSPSNKVTEKGKDVELRCDPISGHTALYWYRQSLGQGLEFLIYFQGNSAPDKSGLPSDRFSAERTGGSVSTLTIQRTQQEDSAVYLCASSLESVRQGYEKLFFGSGTQLSVL.